This T cell receptor beta chain is from a study of T-cell reconstitution after alpha-beta-depleted transplantation in children. Broader study findings: About two months after transplant, alpha-beta T cells reportedly came from several hundred expanded graft clones.

This CDR3 has 18 residues. Per germline, CDR1 SGHRS and CDR2 YFSETQ. A word on this clonotype: Its antigen is unidentified. At one end, the junction sequence differs from germline, possibly due to a read error.

Preparing the TCRbeta library involved the use of unique molecular identifiers. Using its own MiXCR run on the PCR reads, TCRdb lists one record per CDR3 protein. Among 450,000 to 700,000 distinct CDR3 sequences listed, 25% to 30% were seen once. This receptor was taken from a boy in the first two years of life with Wiskott-Aldrich syndrome, due to receive a stem cell transplant. The sequenced sample was PBMCs, obtained before TCRalphabeta/CD19-depleted stem cell transplant. This chain uses TRBV5-1 with TRBJ2-1; 13 nucleotides line up with TRBD2. As DNA, the CDR3 is TGCGCCAGCACCTTGGTCCGGACTAGCGGGAGCAAAGGGGATGAGCAGTTCTTC. Amino acids: CASTLVRTSGSKGDEQFF.